These 21 T cell receptor beta chains originate from one sample sequenced in a study of shared clonotypes between healthy human individuals. Method: immunoSEQ multiplex PCR; TCRdb's copy keeps in-frame clones and lacks some. The data hold about half a million clones, with 78% observed a single time. What was sequenced was PBMCs. The origin of the receptors is a woman aged 40 to 50 in good health. Some clones in this sample may be carry-over from other donors' samples.

This rearrangement joins TRBV6-6 to TRBJ2-1, with 7 positions matching TRBD2. Germline-derived CDR1 and CDR2 are MNHNY and SVGAGI (reference sequence). This CDR3 comprises 14 residues. Trimming at V came to 6 bases and at J to 4 bases, leaving 6 bases not matched to a gene. The CDR3 DNA reads as TGTGCCAGCAGGCCGGGACTAACGTACAATGAGCAGTTCTTC. This sequence encodes CASRPGLTYNEQFF.

The J gene is TRBJ2-3, the V gene TRBV25-1; the D gene is possibly TRBD1 (6 bases). CDR1 MGHDK and CDR2 SYGVNS come from the germline V gene. The CDR3 has 15 amino acids. Trimming cost V 3 bases and J 5 bases, with 15 bases left between them. For the CDR3, the DNA is TGTGCCAGCAGTGACACAGGGAGTCGGGTAGATACGCAGTATTTT. Protein: CASSDTGSRVDTQYF.

The CDR3 here is CASSLDGRGPKDTQYF. The CDR3 DNA sequence: TGTGCCAGCAGCTTGGATGGCCGGGGGCCCAAGGATACGCAGTATTTT. J is TRBJ2-3 and V is TRBV5-5; D tentatively fits TRBD1 or TRBD2 (6 bases each). Deletions cut 0 bases from V and 6 bases from J, with 17 bases between. Germline V gives CDR1 SGHKS, CDR2 YYEKEE (reference sequence). CDR3 length equals 16 residues.

The chain has TRBV6-6 and TRBJ2-1, with D maybe TRBD2 (6 bases). CDR1 and CDR2 from the germline V gene are MNHNY and SVGAGI (reference sequence). The CDR3 has 16 amino acids. The germline V and J ends were trimmed by 7 bases and 4 bases, with 20 bases remaining between them. DNA of the CDR3: TGTGCCAGCACCCCCGGTCAGGTTGGGGGGTACAATGAGCAGTTCTTC. Protein sequence: CASTPGQVGGYNEQFF.

This clone has only a few counts. The V call is TRBV5-5, the J call TRBJ2-1; D uncertain. From germline, CDR1 is SGHKS and CDR2 YYEKEE (reference sequence). The CDR3 totals 16 residues. Trimming removed 3 bases from V and 7 bases from J, with 20 bases in between. CDR3 region: CASSSEALNYANEQFF. The DNA for the CDR3 is TGTGCCAGCAGCTCAGAAGCGCTAAATTACGCTAATGAGCAGTTCTTC.

V is TRBV18 and J is TRBJ1-1; D may be TRBD1 (5 bases). The CDR3 is 14 residues long. In germline, CDR1 is KGHSH, CDR2 LQKENI. Trimming shortened V by 3 bases and J by 4 bases, and 12 bases separated the two germline ends. CDR3 bases: TGTGCCAGCTCACCGTCTTGGGGGAGCACTGAAGCTTTCTTT. It specifies CASSPSWGSTEAFF.

V and J are TRBV11-3 and TRBJ2-5; D remains unclear. The CDR3 contains 13 residues. V lost 5 bases, J lost 4 bases, and 11 bases lay in between. Germline loops: CDR1 SGHNT, CDR2 YENEEA. This chain's CDR3 is CASSIGRRETQYF. The DNA of the CDR3 is TGTGCCAGCAGCATCGGGCGCCGAGAGACCCAGTACTTC.

The chain uses TRBV11-2 and TRBJ2-1; D not resolved. This CDR3 has 13 amino acids. The V gene's germline CDR1 is SGHAT and CDR2 FQNNGV. V was trimmed by 0 bases and J by 6 bases, leaving 6 bases between them. The CDR3: CASSLEISNEQFF. CDR3 nucleotides: TGTGCCAGCAGCTTAGAAATTAGCAATGAGCAGTTCTTC.

In regard to this clone: This likely came from a read error, as a far larger clone is one base away. The V call is TRBV29-1, the J call TRBJ2-7; tentatively, D is TRBD1 or TRBD2 (6 bases each). The CDR3 runs 14 residues. V was shortened by 7 bases and J by 5 bases, with 21 bases between the two germline ends. Germline V gene sequence: CDR1 SQVTM, CDR2 ANQGSEA. The CDR3 nucleotides read TGCAGCGCCCTGAGGGGGGCAGCCTTGGACGAGCAGTACTTC. Translating gives CSALRGAALDEQYF.

J is TRBJ2-5 and V is TRBV4-3; possible D gene TRBD1, 5 bases. The J call may be in error: the DNA end matches TRBJ2-7 better. The CDR3 sequence is 15 residues long. Germline-derived CDR1 and CDR2 are LGHNA and YSLEER. In nucleotides, the CDR3 is TGCGCCAGCAGCCAAGATACCCAGGGCCCCTACGAGCAGTACTTC. Encoded protein: CASSQDTQGPYEQYF.

The chain couples TRBV19 to TRBJ2-1; TRBD2 aligns across 12 bases. J was trimmed by 0 bases and V by 6 bases; bases with no gene match: 6. CDR3 length: 17 residues. Germline CDR1 is LNHDA and CDR2 is SQIVND (reference sequence). The CDR3 is CASSTLAGGSSYNEQFF. CDR3 nucleotides: TGTGCCAGTAGCACTCTAGCGGGAGGGAGCTCCTACAATGAGCAGTTCTTC. Complete variable domain (other parts from reference TRBV19 and TRBJ2-1): DGGITQSPKYLFRKEGQNVTLSCEQNLNHDAMYWYRQDPGQGLRLIYYSQIVNDFQKGDIAEGYSVSREKKESFPLTVTSAQKNPTAFYLCASSTLAGGSSYNEQFFGPGTRLTVL.

This clone was picked up a small number of times. The chain employs TRBV30 and TRBJ1-1; perhaps TRBD1 as D (6 bases). The length of the CDR3 is 16 residues. CDR1 and CDR2 (germline): GTSNPN, SVGIG (reference sequence). V gave up 2 bases and J gave up 4 bases, with 20 bases separating them. The CDR3 region is CAWSPLGGARVTEAFF. The CDR3 DNA sequence: TGTGCCTGGAGTCCCCTGGGGGGGGCGCGGGTCACTGAAGCTTTCTTT.

The chain couples TRBV5-4 to TRBJ2-7; no clear D gene. Germline CDR1 is SGHNT and CDR2 is YYREEE (reference sequence). V dropped 0 bases and J dropped 6 bases, with 7 bases sitting between them. The CDR3 extends over 12 amino acids. The CDR3 region has the DNA TGTGCCAGCAGCTTGGTGGGCTCCGAGCAGTACTTC. It yields the protein CASSLVGSEQYF.

The chain carries TRBV5-1 and TRBJ2-5, with D unclear. Germline loops: CDR1 SGHRS, CDR2 YFSETQ. The V gene lost 0 bases and the J gene lost 5 bases, with 11 bases spanning the gap. The CDR3 runs 14 residues. The CDR3 DNA follows: TGCGCCAGCAGCTTGGGACATGGCTTGGAGACCCAGTACTTC. Translated, it gives CASSLGHGLETQYF. Full variable domain (outside the CDR3, taken from reference TRBV5-1 and TRBJ2-5): KAGVTQTPRYLIKTRGQQVTLSCSPISGHRSVSWYQQTPGQGLQFLFEYFSETQRNKGNFPGRFSGRQFSNSRSEMNVSTLELGDSALYLCASSLGHGLETQYFGPGTRLLVL.

The chain couples TRBV5-1 to TRBJ2-7, with D uncertain. V was pared by 0 bases and J by 0 bases, with 10 bases between. In germline, CDR1 is SGHRS, CDR2 YFSETQ. This CDR3 is 15 amino acids long. The CDR3 protein is CASSLAVSNSYEQYF. The CDR3 DNA reads as TGCGCCAGCAGCTTGGCCGTATCAAACTCCTACGAGCAGTACTTC.

This clone has at least ten counts. V gene TRBV18 combines with J gene TRBJ1-2; D perhaps matches TRBD1 (6 bases). Trimming took 5 bases from V and 2 from J, leaving 18 bases between them. The germline CDR1 and CDR2 sequences are KGHSH and LQKENI. This CDR3 spans 16 amino acids. CDR3 DNA: TGTGCCAGCTCAGTCCGACAGGATCCGGCGAACTATGGCTACACCTTC. It is translated as CASSVRQDPANYGYTF.

The V gene is TRBV6-1, the J gene TRBJ1-1; no reliable D call. Germline V gene data show CDR1 as MNHNS and CDR2 as SASEGT. Trimming shortened V by 7 bases and J by 10 bases, and 22 bases separated the two germline ends. The CDR3 contains 14 residues. The CDR3 reads CASTRKDSGLGAFF. The DNA for the CDR3 is TGTGCCAGCACTCGAAAAGACTCCGGGCTAGGAGCTTTCTTT.

In nucleotides, the CDR3 is TGTGCCAGCAGTCAGGGGCCCCAATCCTACAATGAGCAGTTCTTC. It is translated as CASSQGPQSYNEQFF. This sequence joins TRBV6-4 and TRBJ2-1; possible D gene TRBD1, 6 bases. Germline-derived CDR1 and CDR2 are MRHNA and SNTAGT. V was shortened by 5 bases and J by 1 base, with 12 bases between the two germline ends. There are 15 residues in the CDR3.

This chain joins TRBV5-6 and TRBJ2-7, with 9 bases lining up with TRBD1. Trimming at V came to 2 bases and at J to 2 bases, leaving 8 bases not matched to a gene. CDR1 and CDR2 from the germline V gene are SGHDT and YYEEEE. The CDR3 sequence is 16 residues long. The CDR3 region has the DNA TGTGCCAGCAGCTTCTGGGGACAGGGCGAAGCCTACGAGCAGTACTTC. This gives the protein CASSFWGQGEAYEQYF. Together with reference TRBV5-6 and TRBJ2-7, the CDR3 gives the full variable domain: DAGVTQSPTHLIKTRGQQVTLRCSPKSGHDTVSWYQQALGQGPQFIFQYYEEEERQRGNFPDRFSGHQFPNYSSELNVNALLLGDSALYLCASSFWGQGEAYEQYFGPGTRLTVT.

The rearrangement joins TRBV29-1 to TRBJ2-1; D perhaps matches TRBD1 (6 bases). The CDR3 is made up of 14 amino acids. In germline, CDR1 is SQVTM, CDR2 ANQGSEA. V shed 4 bases and J shed 5 bases, with 15 bases lying between them. CDR3 DNA: TGCAGCGTTGGGAATATCGCAGGGGACAATGAGCAGTTCTTC. It translates to CSVGNIAGDNEQFF.

In its sample, this clone was seen a few times. The sample has other DNA sequences that encode this CDR3 too. This chain uses TRBV28 with TRBJ2-7; 10 bases are shared with TRBD2. From germline, CDR1 is MDHEN and CDR2 SYDVKM. This CDR3 has 14 amino acids. The trim removed 6 bases at V and 2 bases at J, leaving 4 bases unmatched. The CDR3, as DNA: TGTGCCAGCAGCACAACTAGCGGGGCCTACGAGCAGTACTTC. It is translated as CASSTTSGAYEQYF.